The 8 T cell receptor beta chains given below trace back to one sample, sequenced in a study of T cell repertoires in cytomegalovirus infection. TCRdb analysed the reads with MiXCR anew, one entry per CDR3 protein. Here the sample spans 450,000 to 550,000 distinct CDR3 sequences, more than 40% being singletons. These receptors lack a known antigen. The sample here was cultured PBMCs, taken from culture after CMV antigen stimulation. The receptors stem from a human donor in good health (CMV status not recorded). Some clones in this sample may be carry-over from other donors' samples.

CDR3 protein: CASSTPGTKQYF. Written as DNA, the CDR3 is TGTGCCAGCAGCACCCCCGGGACAAAGCAGTACTTC. The chain has TRBV7-2 and TRBJ2-7; the D gene is possibly TRBD1 (6 bases). The CDR3 runs 12 residues. Trimming removed 5 bases from V and 8 bases from J, with 13 bases in between. CDR1 SGHTA and CDR2 FQGNSA come from the germline V gene.

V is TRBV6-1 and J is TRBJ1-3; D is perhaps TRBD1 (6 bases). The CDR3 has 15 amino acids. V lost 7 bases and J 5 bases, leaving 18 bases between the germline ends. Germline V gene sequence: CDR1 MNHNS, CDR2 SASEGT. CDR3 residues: CASMGAGDNRNTIYF. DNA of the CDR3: TGTGCCAGCATGGGGGCAGGGGATAATAGAAACACCATATATTTT.

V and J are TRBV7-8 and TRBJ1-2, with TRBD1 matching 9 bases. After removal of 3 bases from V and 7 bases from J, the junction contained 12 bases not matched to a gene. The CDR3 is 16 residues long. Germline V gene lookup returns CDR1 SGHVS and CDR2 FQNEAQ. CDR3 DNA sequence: TGTGCCAGCAGCTTGATCTTGGGACAGGGAGGTAGTGGCTACACCTTC. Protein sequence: CASSLILGQGGSGYTF.

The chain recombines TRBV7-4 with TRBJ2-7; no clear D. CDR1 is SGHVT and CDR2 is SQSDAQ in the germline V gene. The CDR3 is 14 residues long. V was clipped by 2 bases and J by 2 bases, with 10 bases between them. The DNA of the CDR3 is TGTGCCAGCAGCTTACGTCTAGGTCCCTACGAGCAGTACTTC. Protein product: CASSLRLGPYEQYF.

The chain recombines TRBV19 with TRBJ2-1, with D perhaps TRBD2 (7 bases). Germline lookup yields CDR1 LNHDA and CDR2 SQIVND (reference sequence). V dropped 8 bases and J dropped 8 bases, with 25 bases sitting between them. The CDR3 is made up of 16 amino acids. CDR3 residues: CASRMAGARERDEQFF. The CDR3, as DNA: TGTGCCAGTCGCATGGCGGGGGCGCGGGAGCGGGATGAGCAGTTCTTC.

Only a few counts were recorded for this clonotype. CDR3 region: CASSFFLYGYTF. The DNA for the CDR3 is TGTGCCAGCAGCTTCTTCCTCTATGGCTACACCTTC. The chain recombines TRBV5-6 with TRBJ1-2; D ambiguous. The V end lost 2 bases, the J end lost 4 bases, and 6 bases lay between the germline ends. CDR1 SGHDT and CDR2 YYEEEE come from the germline V gene. The CDR3 runs to 12 residues.

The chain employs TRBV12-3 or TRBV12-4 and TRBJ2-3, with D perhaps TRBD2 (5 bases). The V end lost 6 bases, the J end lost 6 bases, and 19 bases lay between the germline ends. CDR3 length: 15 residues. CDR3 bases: TGTGCCAGCAGCTCCACTAGTTTGTTAACCGATACGCAGTATTTT. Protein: CASSSTSLLTDTQYF.

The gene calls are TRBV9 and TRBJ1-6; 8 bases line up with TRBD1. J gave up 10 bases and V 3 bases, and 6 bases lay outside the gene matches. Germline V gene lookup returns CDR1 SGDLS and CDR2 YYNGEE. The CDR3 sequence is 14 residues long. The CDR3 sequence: CASSARAGGSPLHF. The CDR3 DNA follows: TGTGCCAGCAGCGCGCGGGCAGGGGGCTCACCCCTCCACTTT.